One and the same sample provided the 5 T cell receptor beta chains below, sequenced in a study of metastatic and nonmetastatic thyroid tumors (dated by TCRdb to about 2020). Library prep was done by PCR. Reads for this sample came from an Illumina HiSeq 4000. In TCRdb, the public reads were trimmed at Q25 with fastp and aligned with MiXCR, with productive beta chains retained. The sample profile shows 45,000 or so clones; roughly 4% of them were found once. The top ten clones comprise 9.8% of the sample. No patient had received any treatment before thyroid surgery. Sequencing was carried out using blood. These receptors were obtained from a female donor with papillary thyroid cancer or a benign thyroid nodule (not recorded which). Some clones in this sample may be carry-over from other donors' samples.

V is TRBV28 and J is TRBJ1-1; TRBD1 matches 7 bases. The germline gives CDR1 MDHEN, CDR2 SYDVKM. J lost 0 bases, V lost 6 bases, and 7 bases had no gene match. This CDR3 spans 15 amino acids. CDR3 protein: CASRLSGTVNTEAFF. CDR3 sequence (DNA): TGTGCCAGCAGGCTCTCCGGGACAGTGAACACTGAAGCTTTCTTT.

This clone rates as medium-sized (0.01 to 0.1%). The CDR3 DNA reads as TGTGCCAGCAGTTTTTCTGCGGGAGGGGATAGCTACGAGCAGTACTTC. Its protein is CASSFSAGGDSYEQYF. This chain joins TRBV27 and TRBJ2-7; 9 nucleotides agree with TRBD2. Germline values: CDR1 MNHEY, CDR2 SMNVEV (reference sequence). The CDR3 runs 16 residues. Trimming took 3 bases from V and 3 from J; bases not matched to a gene: 9.

A few counts support this clone. V is TRBV24-1 and J is TRBJ2-5; 11 bases fit TRBD1. Germline V lookup: CDR1 KGHDR, CDR2 SFDVKD. V trimming: 7 bases; J trimming: 2 bases; junction bases outside the gene matches: 14. The CDR3 has 18 amino acids. CDR3 protein: CATSRLAGTGGFQETQYF. The CDR3 DNA reads TGTGCCACCAGCCGACTAGCCGGGACAGGGGGTTTTCAAGAGACCCAGTACTTC.

The chain combines TRBV6-9 with TRBJ1-1, with TRBD1 matching 9 bases. Per germline, CDR1 MNHGY and CDR2 SVAAGI. This CDR3 is 16 amino acids long. Trimming at V came to 3 bases and at J to 2 bases, leaving 7 bases not matched to a gene. The CDR3 DNA reads as TGTGCCAGCAGTTACATACAGGGGGCGCGAAACACTGAAGCTTTCTTT. Protein product: CASSYIQGARNTEAFF.

This clone was seen ten or more times. The J gene is TRBJ1-1, the V gene TRBV7-3; D gene ambiguous. V lost 1 base to trimming and J lost 1 base, with 4 bases between them. This CDR3 is built from 13 residues. Germline CDR1 reads SGHTA; CDR2 reads FQGTGA. The chain's CDR3 is CASSLIRNTEAFF. CDR3 coding DNA: TGTGCCAGCAGCTTAATAAGGAACACTGAAGCTTTCTTT. Full variable domain (rest looked up from reference TRBV7-3 and TRBJ1-1): GAGVSQTPSNKVTEKGKYVELRCDPISGHTALYWYRQSLGQGPEFLIYFQGTGAADDSGLPNDRFFAVRPEGSVSTLKIQRTERGDSAVYLCASSLIRNTEAFFGQGTRLTVV.